This TCR beta chain was recovered during a study of T-cell memory formation after mild COVID-19 (dated by TCRdb to about 2021). Notes on the research overall: TCR sequence clusters from the two donors were largely donor specific. Two young, previously healthy adult volunteers, one female and one male, were included in the cohort. In a couple of donors, T-cell clones that expanded and contracted after mild COVID-19 were tracked by sequencing TCRalpha and TCRbeta repertoires over time.

The listed sequencing device is Illumina NovaSeq 6000. Using 5'RACE with constant-segment primers, TCRalpha and TCRbeta cDNA libraries were constructed, with sample barcodes and unique molecular identifiers added in the process. RNA was extracted from every sample with Trizol reagent. Library amplification was performed in two PCR steps, and a second sample barcode and Illumina TruSeq adapters were introduced in the second step. Libraries were sequenced on an Illumina NovaSeq with 2 x 150 bp paired-end reads. In the paper's pipeline: Demultiplexing of reads and collapsing into UMI-guided consensus sequences were performed with migec v1.2.7. With mixcr v2.1.11, UMI consensuses were aligned to TRA and TRB V and J templates and assembled into clonotypes. Clonotypes were classified as expanded or contracted when called significant by both edgeR and NoisET, with noise models trained on biological replicates. For edgeR calls, a false discovery rate-adjusted p below 0.01 and a log2 fold-change threshold of 1 were applied. As an exploratory analysis of dynamics, max-normalized trajectories of the 1000 most abundant clonotypes were examined by PCA with hierarchical clustering. Each responding clone was given a CD4 or CD8 phenotype based on the CD4+ and CD8+ repertoires, which had been sequenced separately. In-frame beta chains were kept once TCRdb had trimmed the public reads at Q25 with fastp and called clones with MiXCR. Every distinct CDR3 protein forms one entry, paired with its most common genes and DNA. The V and J calls were not made by the authors but by TCRdb's processing. Recorded for this sample are 350,000 to 450,000 distinct CDR3 sequences; about 19% of them occurred a single time. Approximately 8.4% of the sample lies in the top ten.

Ficoll-Paque density gradient centrifugation was used to isolate PBMCs. Here is what the overall study found, with its caveats: SARS-CoV-2 specificity of the second-wave clones peaking on day 37 was not confirmed. Some responding clones were detected in pre-infection memory, suggesting pre-existing cross-reactive memory T cells joined the SARS-CoV-2 response. Contracting CD4+ clones were located mainly in the CM and EM memory subsets, whereas CD8+ clones were found to be enriched in EMRA. Balanced CD4/CD8 phenotypes were observed for clones contracting from day 15 to 85, whereas a bias towards CD4+ was observed for a second wave of clones expanding from day 15 to 37. The study covered only two mild cases, and larger cohorts including severe cases with pre-infection samples were considered necessary.

This clonotype was found a few times. Its antigen is currently not known. No per-base quality is available; no much larger clone lies one base away. The specimen sequenced was PBMCs or a T cell subset sorted from them (not recorded which). The clonotype was recovered from an adult woman who had mild COVID-19 (a few samples of this study predate the infection). The sample titles of this study are shuffled in the database, so cell type and time point are left out; the donor was told from shared clones.

CDR3 region: CASSPKPGQAVTNYGYTF. The nucleotide sequence reads as follows: TGTGCCAGCAGCCCTAAACCGGGACAGGCAGTAACTAACTATGGCTACACCTTC. The rearrangement combines TRBV6-5 with TRBJ1-2, with 8 bases matching TRBD1. Unmatched junction bases come to 15, with V trimmed by 6 bases and J by 0 bases. The CDR3 spans 18 residues, from the cysteine through the phenylalanine. Only the CDR3 region is kept as DNA, spanning 54 bases read in frame from base 1. Looking up the germline V gene yields CDR1 MNHEY and CDR2 SVGAGI.